Included here is one T cell receptor (beta chain) sequence, with context. This CDR3 spans 15 amino acids. The germline CDR1 and CDR2 sequences are LNHDA and SQIVND (reference sequence). V was clipped by 4 bases and J by 7 bases; unmatched bases: 10. The source of the sample is a study of beta chain features in type 1 diabetes. The study reverse transcribed the entire isolated RNA, so it sequenced expressed TCRB transcripts. TCRdb's copy holds only in-frame clones and misses some; the assay was immunoSEQ multiplex PCR. This repertoire shows 80,000 to 90,000 clones, 25% to 35% found once; its top ten account for about 0.5%.

The sequence came from a woman aged 18-29 years in good health. This chain uses TRBV19 with TRBJ1-5, with 7 nucleotides matching TRBD1. Input material: stem cell memory CD4+ T cells from blood. Here the CDR3 DNA reads TGTGCCAGTAGTACCAGGGGACAGTCGGGCCAGCCCCAGCATTTT. Its protein is CASSTRGQSGQPQHF.